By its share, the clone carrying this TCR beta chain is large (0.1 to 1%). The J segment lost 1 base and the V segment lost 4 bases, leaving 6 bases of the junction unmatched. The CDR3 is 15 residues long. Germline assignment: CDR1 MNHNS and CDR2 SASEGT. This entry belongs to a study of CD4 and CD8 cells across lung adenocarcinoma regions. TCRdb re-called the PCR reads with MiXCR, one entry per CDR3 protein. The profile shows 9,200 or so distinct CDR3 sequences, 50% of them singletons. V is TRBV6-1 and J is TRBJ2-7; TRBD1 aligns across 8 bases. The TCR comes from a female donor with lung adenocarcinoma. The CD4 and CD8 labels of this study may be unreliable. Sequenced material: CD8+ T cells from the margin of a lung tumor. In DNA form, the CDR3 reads TGTGCCAGCAGTGCCCGGGACAGGTCTTCCTACGAGCAGTACTTC. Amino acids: CASSARDRSSYEQYF.